Reported below is one T cell receptor (beta chain). The antigen is undetermined. With 60 Vbeta and 13 Jbeta primers, the PCR was carried out. The table came from immunoSEQ multiplex PCR; TCRdb's copy has only in-frame clones and leaves some out. The sample lists about 120,000 clones, around 81% occurring once. This entry belongs to a study of cytomegalovirus exposure and HLA in healthy donors. The study, taken as a whole, reports: In a later analysis, the majority of CMV-associated beta chains seemingly showed HLA restriction.

The germline CDR1 and CDR2 sequences are SGHRS and YFSETQ. CDR3 length: 12 amino acids. Trimming removed 7 bases from V and 0 bases from J, with 7 bases in between. The V call is TRBV5-1, the J call TRBJ1-1, with no clear D. Sequencing was carried out using PBMCs. The receptor's source is a woman between 25 and 40 years old in good health and CMV-seronegative. CDR3 sequence (DNA): TGCGCCAGCGGCAGATTGAACACTGAAGCTTTCTTT. Its protein is CASGRLNTEAFF.